This T cell receptor (beta chain) was recorded in a study of cytomegalovirus exposure and HLA in healthy donors. The PCR employed 60 Vbeta primers together with 13 Jbeta primers. TCRdb's copy holds only in-frame clones and misses some; the assay was immunoSEQ multiplex PCR. The sample has a few hundred thousand clones; 80% to 90% are singletons. The J segment lost 4 bases and the V segment lost 3 bases, leaving 9 bases of the junction unmatched. This CDR3 is built from 16 residues. Germline CDR1 and CDR2: KGHSH and LQKENI. A single count supports this clone. The sequence was collected from a woman aged 40 to 50 in good health and CMV-seropositive. The sequenced sample consisted of PBMCs. The chain carries TRBV18 and TRBJ1-1; 9 bases are shared with TRBD1. The CDR3 region is CASSPYTGGSGTEAFF. As DNA, the CDR3 is TGTGCCAGCTCACCTTATACAGGGGGCTCGGGCACTGAAGCTTTCTTT.